This T cell receptor (beta chain) was found in a study of cytomegalovirus exposure and HLA in healthy donors. Findings of the study overall: Later analysis suggested most CMV-associated TCR beta chains were HLA-restricted.

PCR was performed using 60 Vbeta and 13 Jbeta primers. Assay: immunoSEQ multiplex PCR; the TCRdb copy retains only in-frame clones and omits some. The sample gives about 250,000 clones, approximately 80% of which show up once; 0.3% to 0.35% is in the top ten. Concerning this clone: Its antigen is not known.

The CDR3 sequence is 13 residues long. The sample was PBMCs. The rearrangement links TRBV21-1 to TRBJ2-3; the D call of TRBD1 is as the table states it, not checked on the DNA. TRBV21-1 is a documented pseudogene. This receptor was taken from a girl aged 2-10 years in good health and CMV-seronegative. CDR3 DNA: TGTGCCAGCAGCCGGGACAGGGCAGATACGCAGTATTTT. Encoded protein: CASSRDRADTQYF.